The clone carrying this T cell receptor (beta chain) has just a few counts. The antigen remains unidentified. Indicated time point: second of two post-therapy site-matched biopsies around two months apart. Only in-frame clones appear in the TCRdb table, and some are missing; sequencing was by immunoSEQ multiplex PCR. The data contain some 8,200 clones, roughly 60% of them singletons. The source of the sample is a study of T cells in tumors after PD-1 blockade. Study summary: Excluded were patients with checkpoint blockade, immunosuppressants, or radiotherapy or other anti-cancer therapy within 4 weeks. Study results and limitations: After therapy, most expanded exhausted CD8+ clones were absent pre-treatment, suggesting clonal replacement.

The TCR originated in a human donor with basal cell carcinoma. Sequencing was performed on tumor tissue, taken after anti-PD-1 treatment.

Here the CDR3 DNA reads TGTGCCAGTAGTATACAGGGGGCTGATACGCAGTATTTT. The encoded protein is CASSIQGADTQYF. The V and J genes are TRBV19 and TRBJ2-3, with 8 positions matching TRBD1. This CDR3 has 13 amino acids. Unmatched junction bases numbered 1, after V lost 2 bases and J lost 6 bases. Per germline, CDR1 LNHDA and CDR2 SQIVND (reference sequence).